The clone carrying this T cell receptor (beta chain) was seen at least ten times. Its antigen is undetermined. The sample belongs to a study of CD8 T cells in ankylosing spondylitis. General study findings and limits: Before this, some motif variants had been reported in reactive arthritis synovial fluid and blood.

TCRdb re-called the 5' RACE reads with MiXCR, one entry per CDR3 protein. Counted here are around 210,000 distinct CDR3 sequences, approximately 7.6% occurring once; the ten biggest clones make up about 5%. This CDR3 region has 14 residues. Germline CDR1 reads LNHNV; CDR2 reads YYDKDF (reference sequence). V was pared by 3 bases and J by 7 bases, with 9 bases of the junction left unmatched. The TCR originated in a female donor with ankylosing spondylitis or in good health (not recorded which). Material: blood, either unsorted or a sorted T cell fraction (not recorded which). V gene TRBV15 combines with J gene TRBJ2-7, with 7 nucleotides matching TRBD1. The DNA of the CDR3 is TGTGCCACCAGCAGCGGGACAGATTTAGGAGAGCAGTACTTC. This codes for CATSSGTDLGEQYF.